This TCR beta chain is from a study of cytomegalovirus exposure and HLA in healthy donors. V was shortened by 1 base and J by 3 bases, with 13 bases between the two germline ends. The CDR3 loop spans 15 amino acids. Germline CDR1 SGHRS, CDR2 YFSETQ. Primers for the PCR totalled 60 Vbeta and 13 Jbeta. Repertoires were generated with immunoSEQ multiplex PCR, while TCRdb's copy carries only in-frame clones and drops some. The data hold 180,000 or so clones, with 75% to 80% observed a single time. V is TRBV5-1 and J is TRBJ1-2; the D gene is possibly TRBD1 (6 bases). What was sequenced was PBMCs. The sequence was collected from a female donor in good health and CMV-seronegative. DNA of the CDR3: TGCGCCAGCAGCTTGTTAACAGGGCGAGACTATGGCTACACCTTC. Translating it yields CASSLLTGRDYGYTF.